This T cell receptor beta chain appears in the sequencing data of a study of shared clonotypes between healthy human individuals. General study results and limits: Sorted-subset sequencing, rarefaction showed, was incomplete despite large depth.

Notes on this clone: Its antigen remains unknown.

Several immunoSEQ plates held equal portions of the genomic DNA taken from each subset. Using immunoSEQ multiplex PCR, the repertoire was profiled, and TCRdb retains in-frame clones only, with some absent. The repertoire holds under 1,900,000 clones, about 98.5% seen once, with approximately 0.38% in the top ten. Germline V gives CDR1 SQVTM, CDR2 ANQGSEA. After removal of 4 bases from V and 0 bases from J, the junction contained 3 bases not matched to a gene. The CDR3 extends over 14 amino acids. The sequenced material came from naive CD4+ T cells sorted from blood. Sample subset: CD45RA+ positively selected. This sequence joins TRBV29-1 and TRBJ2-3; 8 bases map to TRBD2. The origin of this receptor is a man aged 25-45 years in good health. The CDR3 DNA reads TGCAGCGTTGGGACTAGCTTAAGCACAGATACGCAGTATTTT. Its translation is CSVGTSLSTDTQYF.